This T cell receptor beta chain emerged from a study of blood T cells in healthy people across ages. The study, taken as a whole, reports: Conclusively comparing naive with antigen-experienced cells was impossible with unsorted PBMCs.

The V end was cut by 5 bases, the J end by 0 bases, with 7 bases between. This CDR3 spans 13 amino acids. This clonotype has ten or more counts. The antigen remains undetermined. Together with a sample-barcoded 5' primer, a J-beta primer mix was included in a second PCR lasting about 7 to 12 cycles. TCRdb passed the 5' RACE reads through MiXCR, listing each CDR3 protein once. The sample holds under 950,000 distinct CDR3 sequences; about 20% are singletons and the top ten take less than 25%. What was sequenced was blood. V usage is TRBV12-3 or TRBV12-4 and J usage is TRBJ1-1, with D uncertain. The TCR sequence derives from a man aged 65-85 years in good health. CDR3 bases: TGTGCCAGCAGTCCTACAGTGAACACTGAAGCTTTCTTT. This sequence encodes CASSPTVNTEAFF.